The entry that follows covers one T cell receptor beta chain sequence. The source of the sample is a study of cytomegalovirus exposure and HLA in healthy donors. Use of 60 Vbeta and 13 Jbeta primers characterized the PCR. Assay: immunoSEQ multiplex PCR; the TCRdb copy retains only in-frame clones and omits some. This sample has roughly 190,000 clones, with 81% found just once. This CDR3 contains 11 residues. The TCR was taken from a young man in good health and CMV-seronegative. The specimen sequenced was PBMCs. The chain carries TRBV21-1 and TRBJ2-5; the table calls TRBD2, which could not be checked here. TRBV21-1 is an annotated pseudogene. The CDR3: CASLVEEPQYF. The DNA for the CDR3 is TGTGCCAGCTTGGTTGAGGAACCTCAGTACTTC.